This T cell receptor (beta chain) was identified during a study of blood T cell repertoires in COVID-19. Study in general: From T cells, B-cell-depleted T cells, or PBMCs came the material, which was cDNA or gDNA.

TCRdb's copy holds only in-frame clones and misses some; the assay was immunoSEQ multiplex PCR. Of around 280,000 clones listed, around 90% are singletons. The germline gives CDR1 MGHRA, CDR2 YSYEKL. The CDR3 is 16 amino acids. V was pared by 4 bases and J by 3 bases, with 8 bases of the junction left unmatched. This sequence joins TRBV4-1 and TRBJ2-2; 7 nucleotides align to TRBD2. Sequencing used PBMCs or T cells enriched from blood (not recorded which). This TCR was sampled from a young woman with acute COVID-19. The CDR3 region has the DNA TGCGCCAGCAGCCGGGGGGAGGGCACGGACACCGGGGAGCTGTTTTTT. Amino acids: CASSRGEGTDTGELFF.